This T cell receptor beta chain came from a study of blood T cell repertoires in COVID-19. Study overall: Material from acute and convalescent COVID-19 was sourced from the United States, Italy and Spain. PBMCs, B-cell-depleted T cells, or T cells were the source of the cDNA or gDNA that made up the material.

In the original analysis: Reference gene primers were amplified, and this amplification served to estimate nucleated cell counts. Assay: immunoSEQ multiplex PCR; the TCRdb copy retains only in-frame clones and omits some. The DNA was the basis for D and trimming; V, J and clone size are from that table. Of tens of thousands of clones in the sample, 86% are singletons; the top ten hold 25% to 35%. The TCR originated in a man in his fifties with active or convalescent COVID-19. Sequencing was done on a sample of peripheral blood.

CDR3 sequence reads: CASGPTGRLGGEKLFF. CDR3 nucleotide sequence: TGCGCCAGCGGCCCGACAGGCCGCCTCGGAGGTGAAAAACTGTTTTTT. This chain joins TRBV5-1 and TRBJ1-4; D perhaps matches TRBD1 (6 bases). The CDR3 runs 16 residues. V was clipped by 7 bases and J by 7 bases, with 23 bases between them. Germline CDR1 is SGHRS and CDR2 is YFSETQ.